This TCR beta chain was sequenced for a study of response to subunit inactivated influenza vaccine. Study-wide findings and caveats: Each seasonal influenza vaccination recruits few new T cells, the authors suggested.

TCRdb independently ran MiXCR on the RT-PCR reads; one entry per CDR3 protein. The data contain around 470,000 distinct CDR3 sequences, under 8.5% of them singletons. The CDR3 sequence is 13 residues long. V lost 2 bases and J 2 bases, leaving 7 bases between the germline ends. In germline, CDR1 is SGHRS, CDR2 YFSETQ. This clonotype was detected many times. As yet, its antigen is unknown. The sample was PBMCs from blood, taken approximately 25 months after vaccination. This receptor was taken from a man aged 45 to 70 who received an inactivated influenza vaccine. This chain uses TRBV5-1 with TRBJ2-5; no reliable D call. The CDR3 sequence is CASSLTDQETQYF. CDR3 bases: TGCGCCAGCAGCTTAACAGATCAAGAGACCCAGTACTTC.